The clone carrying this T cell receptor (beta chain) was observed a few times. Germline loops: CDR1 GTSNPN, CDR2 SVGIG (reference sequence). The ends lost 4 bases at V and 5 bases at J; junction bases unmatched: 7. The CDR3 covers 13 residues. These data are taken from a study of blood T cell repertoires in COVID-19. Profiling relied on immunoSEQ multiplex PCR, and the TCRdb table lists in-frame clones only, not all of them. The sample lists about 260,000 clones; less than 90% were seen once. In terms of age and location, participants ranged from roughly 18 to 90 years and lived in 24 US areas. Cohort 3 donors counted as recovered after two negative PCRs, clearance, or resolved symptoms.

This clonotype was obtained from a woman between 45 and 65 years old who had recovered from COVID-19. The sequencing input was PBMCs or T cells enriched from blood (not recorded which). This chain joins TRBV30 and TRBJ1-2, with TRBD1 matching 7 bases. This CDR3 is CAWTGQPLYGYTF. CDR3 DNA: TGTGCCTGGACGGGACAGCCTCTTTATGGCTACACCTTC.